The next 5 T cell receptor beta chains were all read from a single sample in a study of cytomegalovirus exposure and HLA in healthy donors. Clones were read by immunoSEQ multiplex PCR, and TCRdb kept only the in-frame ones, dropping some. The sample lists about 330,000 clones, about nine tenths seen once, with 0.84% in the top ten. Sequenced sample: PBMCs. The origin of the receptors is a woman between 18 and 29 years old in good health and CMV-seronegative.

J is TRBJ2-3 and V is TRBV28, with D unclear. Trimming removed 5 bases from V and 0 bases from J, with 6 bases in between. The CDR3 totals 13 residues. Germline CDR1 and CDR2: MDHEN and SYDVKM. The CDR3 DNA follows: TGTGCCAGCAGTCAGATTAGCACAGATACGCAGTATTTT. Residues: CASSQISTDTQYF. Using reference TRBV28 and TRBJ2-3 for the parts outside the CDR3, the full variable domain is DVKVTQSSRYLVKRTGEKVFLECVQDMDHENMFWYRQDPGLGLRLIYFSYDVKMKEKGDIPEGYSVSREKKERFSLILESASTNQTSMYLCASSQISTDTQYFGPGTRLTVL.

This clone was observed a handful of times. The rearrangement uses TRBV7-9 and TRBJ2-7; 12 nucleotides line up with TRBD2. Losses at the gene ends were 5 bases for V and 3 bases for J; bases not matched to a gene: 8. CDR1 and CDR2 from the germline V gene are SEHNR and FQNEAQ (reference sequence). CDR3 size: 16 residues. CDR3 coding DNA: TGTGCCAGCAGCCGCCCGACTAGCGGGAGAATCTACGAGCAGTACTTC. Protein product: CASSRPTSGRIYEQYF.

This sequence joins TRBV9 and TRBJ1-1; tentatively, D is TRBD1 (5 bases). Per germline, CDR1 SGDLS and CDR2 YYNGEE. V lost 0 bases, J lost 4 bases, and 10 bases lay in between. The CDR3 totals 14 residues. This chain's CDR3 is CASSVGGGSTEAFF. As DNA, the CDR3 is TGTGCCAGCAGCGTAGGGGGCGGGAGCACTGAAGCTTTCTTT.

The gene calls are TRBV4-3 and TRBJ2-2, with 13 bases fitting TRBD2. Germline-derived CDR1 and CDR2 are LGHNA and YSLEER. This CDR3 comprises 17 residues. Germline trimming cut 0 bases from V and 4 bases from J; bases unmatched to any gene: 2. The CDR3 DNA follows: TGCGCCAGCAGCCAAGAAGGGACTAGCGGGATCACCGGGGAGCTGTTTTTT. It is translated as CASSQEGTSGITGELFF.

In this sample, this clone turned up once. This chain uses TRBV6-5 with TRBJ1-2; perhaps TRBD1 as D (5 bases). Germline V gene lookup returns CDR1 MNHEY and CDR2 SVGAGI. The ends were cut back, 5 bases at V and 1 base at J, with 8 bases in the middle. The CDR3 is made up of 13 amino acids. CDR3 sequence (DNA): TGTGCCAGCAGTGACAGCTTTAACTATGGCTACACCTTC. Amino acid sequence: CASSDSFNYGYTF.